Following are 2 T cell receptor beta chains from one sample sequenced in a study of T cell repertoires in cytomegalovirus infection. Their antigens are not known. TCRdb passed the reads through MiXCR, listing each CDR3 protein once. The table shows under 95,000 distinct CDR3 sequences, with approximately 46% occurring only once. This sample comprised CD8+ T cells from cultured PBMCs, obtained from culture after CMV antigen stimulation. These receptor sequences come from a human donor in good health (CMV status not recorded). Some clones in this sample may be carry-over from other donors' samples.

In its sample, this clonotype was seen once. This chain connects TRBV9 to TRBJ2-7; 10 bases are shared with TRBD2. J gave up 3 bases and V 4 bases, and 7 bases lay outside the gene matches. CDR3 length equals 15 residues. The germline V gene encodes CDR1 SGDLS and CDR2 YYNGEE. This CDR3 reads CASSPTLAGRYEQYF. CDR3 DNA: TGTGCCAGCAGCCCCACACTAGCGGGACGCTACGAGCAGTACTTC.

The V gene is TRBV7-9, the J gene TRBJ2-1; D is unresolved. This CDR3 region has 13 residues. Per germline, CDR1 SEHNR and CDR2 FQNEAQ (reference sequence). V was pared by 6 bases and J by 0 bases, with 6 bases between. CDR3: CASRASSYNEQFF. The CDR3 nucleotides read TGTGCCAGCAGGGCTAGCTCCTACAATGAGCAGTTCTTC. Variable domain in full (rest from reference TRBV7-9 and TRBJ2-1): DTGVSQNPRHKITKRGQNVTFRCDPISEHNRLYWYRQTLGQGPEFLTYFQNEAQLEKSRLLSDRFSAERPKGSFSTLEIQRTEQGDSAMYLCASRASSYNEQFFGPGTRLTVL.